This T cell receptor (beta chain) was sequenced during a study of blood T cell repertoires in COVID-19. This table comes from immunoSEQ multiplex PCR, and its TCRdb copy is limited to in-frame clones, with some not included. The table lists roughly 130,000 clones, around 83% of them singletons, with around 17% in the top ten. The V gene's germline CDR1 is SGHDT and CDR2 YYEEEE. The CDR3 is 15 amino acids. Trimming removed 2 bases from V and 2 bases from J; junction bases left unmatched: 6. The sequence derives from a woman in her 50s with acute or convalescent COVID-19. The rearrangement links TRBV5-6 to TRBJ1-2; 7 bases are shared with TRBD1. What was sequenced was peripheral blood. In DNA, the CDR3 is TGTGCCAGCAGCTTACCCACAGGGGCCAACTATGGCTACACCTTC. Residues: CASSLPTGANYGYTF. The full variable domain, completed using reference TRBV5-6 and TRBJ1-2, is DAGVTQSPTHLIKTRGQQVTLRCSPKSGHDTVSWYQQALGQGPQFIFQYYEEEERQRGNFPDRFSGHQFPNYSSELNVNALLLGDSALYLCASSLPTGANYGYTFGSGTRLTVV.